This T cell receptor (beta chain) was recorded in a study of blood T cell repertoires in COVID-19. At the level of the study: The United States, Italy and Spain were the sources of the acute and convalescent COVID-19 samples.

Assay used: immunoSEQ multiplex PCR; TCRdb lists only in-frame clones, some missing. Of some 120,000 clones listed, 86% are singletons. The CDR3 contains 12 residues. Trimming took off 5 bases at V and 6 bases at J, with 11 bases between the two ends. Per the germline V gene, CDR1 is MNHEY and CDR2 is SMNVEV (reference sequence). Sequenced input: peripheral blood. The chain employs TRBV27 and TRBJ2-7; D may be TRBD1 (6 bases). The sequence came from a man aged 40-50 years with acute or convalescent COVID-19. The CDR3 coding sequence is TGTGCCAGCAGTACAACAGGGCTCGAGCAGTACTTC. It encodes CASSTTGLEQYF.